The entry below gives a single T cell receptor beta chain sequence along with its context. These data originate in a study of blood T cell repertoires in COVID-19. Study in general: Some COVID-19 samples were acute and others convalescent; all came from the United States, Italy and Spain. From T cells, B-cell-depleted T cells, or PBMCs came the material, which was cDNA or gDNA.

As originally analysed: Nucleated cell number was recorded as an estimate derived from reference gene primer amplification. The data were produced by immunoSEQ multiplex PCR, yet TCRdb's version contains in-frame clones alone and is incomplete. The DNA was the basis for D and trimming; V, J and clone size are from that table. This sample yields about 250,000 clones, of which approximately 90% are seen a single time; just under 1% belongs to the top ten. The sequenced sample was peripheral blood. This clonotype originated in a middle-aged woman who had recovered from COVID-19.

CDR3 loop: CASSHGGSLDEQFF. Here the CDR3 DNA reads TGTGCCAGCAGCCATGGGGGGAGTTTAGATGAGCAGTTCTTC. The J gene is TRBJ2-1, the V gene TRBV3-1 (or the pseudogene TRBV3-2); D possibly corresponds to TRBD2 (6 bases). Germline V CDR1 and CDR2: LGHDT, YNNKEL (reference sequence). The CDR3 is 14 amino acids. V was trimmed by 3 bases and J by 8 bases, leaving 14 bases between them.